Each of the 20 T cell receptor beta chains below was sequenced from the same sample in a study of blood T cell repertoires in COVID-19. Using immunoSEQ multiplex PCR, the repertoire was profiled, and TCRdb retains in-frame clones only, with some absent. Altogether 60,000 to 85,000 clones are present, roughly 90% being singletons, with the ten largest covering 7.3%. Sequencing was performed on peripheral blood. The receptor source for this set is a man in his forties with COVID-19, enrolled during active disease.

This chain connects TRBV7-8 to TRBJ2-5; 8 nucleotides align to TRBD2. V lost 5 bases and J lost 7; bases outside the gene matches: 3. Per the germline V gene, CDR1 is SGHVS and CDR2 is FQNEAQ. CDR3 length equals 12 residues. CDR3 loop: CASSPGGATQYF. CDR3 nucleotide sequence: TGTGCCAGCAGCCCGGGGGGGGCGACCCAGTACTTC. The variable domain in full, completed from reference TRBV7-8 and TRBJ2-5, reads GAGVSQSPRYKVAKRGQDVALRCDPISGHVSLFWYQQALGQGPEFLTYFQNEAQLDKSGLPSDRFFAERPEGSVSTLKIQRTQQEDSAVYLCASSPGGATQYFGPGTRLLVL.

The rearrangement uses TRBV6-5 and TRBJ2-2; weak D call: TRBD1 (5 bases). Germline V lookup: CDR1 MNHEY, CDR2 SVGAGI. CDR3 size: 13 residues. V lost 7 bases and J lost 7, with 13 bases in between. CDR3 sequence reads: CASKRGFDGELFF. CDR3 nucleotides: TGTGCCAGCAAAAGGGGTTTCGACGGGGAGCTGTTTTTT.

The CDR3, as DNA: TGTGCCAGTAGCAGCGGGGTGGGGGTTGGGGAGACCCAGTACTTC. This sequence encodes CASSSGVGVGETQYF. This rearrangement joins TRBV19 to TRBJ2-5; 7 nucleotides line up with TRBD2. With 6 bases clipped from V and 5 bases from J, the junction kept 12 bases outside the gene matches. The CDR3 sequence is 15 residues long. The germline V gene encodes CDR1 LNHDA and CDR2 SQIVND (reference sequence). Based on the CDR3 plus reference TRBV19 and TRBJ2-5, the full variable domain is DGGITQSPKYLFRKEGQNVTLSCEQNLNHDAMYWYRQDPGQGLRLIYYSQIVNDFQKGDIAEGYSVSREKKESFPLTVTSAQKNPTAFYLCASSSGVGVGETQYFGPGTRLLVL.

The chain has TRBV7-2 and TRBJ2-5; 8 bases match TRBD2. CDR1 and CDR2 (germline): SGHTA, FQGNSA. This CDR3 region has 15 residues. With 2 bases clipped from V and 4 bases from J, the junction kept 6 bases outside the gene matches. For the CDR3, the DNA is TGTGCCAGCAGCTTATCGGGACTAGTCCCAGAGACCCAGTACTTC. It codes for CASSLSGLVPETQYF.

Only one count was recorded for this clone. The rearrangement joins TRBV10-2 to TRBJ2-3; the D is unclear. The V gene lost 5 bases and the J gene lost 0 bases, with 12 bases spanning the gap. The length of the CDR3 is 15 residues. Germline CDR1 reads WSHSY; CDR2 reads SAAADI. The CDR3 DNA reads TGCGCCAGCAGTCAAAACCGTGGCAGCACAGATACGCAGTATTTT. This translates into CASSQNRGSTDTQYF.

This rearrangement joins TRBV19 to TRBJ1-1; 7 positions agree with TRBD1. With 8 bases clipped from V and 10 bases from J, the junction kept 4 bases outside the gene matches. This CDR3 region has 10 residues. Per germline, CDR1 LNHDA and CDR2 SQIVND (reference sequence). The CDR3 region is CASGQVGAFF. The DNA for the CDR3 is TGTGCCAGTGGACAGGTTGGAGCTTTCTTT.

With regard to this clone: At one boundary the junction diverges from the germline segment, which might be a read error. The V gene is TRBV29-1, the J gene TRBJ1-2, with 8 bases matching TRBD1. The length of the CDR3 is 13 residues. The germline V gene has CDR1 SQVTM and CDR2 ANQGSEA. Here the CDR3 DNA reads TGCAGCGTGGAAGCACAGGGGGGCCATGGCTACACCTTC. It is translated as CSVEAQGGHGYTF.

The chain employs TRBV2 and TRBJ1-6; D is unclear. Germline V gene sequence: CDR1 SNHLY, CDR2 FYNNEI. V gave up 4 bases and J gave up 11 bases, with 12 bases separating them. This CDR3 region has 13 residues. The CDR3: CASSGDKRAPLHF. The CDR3 bases are TGTGCCAGCAGTGGAGACAAACGCGCACCCCTCCACTTT.

This clone has more than one count but fewer than ten. The chain combines TRBV29-1 with TRBJ1-1, with 9 bases that match TRBD1. In germline, CDR1 is SQVTM, CDR2 ANQGSEA. With V trimmed by 6 bases and J by 6 bases, 5 bases remained unmatched. The CDR3 contains 12 residues. This CDR3 reads CSVRRQGAEAFF. Here the CDR3 DNA reads TGCAGCGTCCGCCGACAGGGGGCTGAAGCTTTCTTT.

The rearrangement joins TRBV10-3 to TRBJ2-4, with D possibly being TRBD1 (5 bases). From germline, CDR1 is ENHRY and CDR2 SYGVKD. Trimming cost V 0 bases and J 6 bases, with 9 bases left between them. The CDR3 totals 14 residues. This CDR3 is CAISESKDTNIQYF. The CDR3 nucleotides read TGTGCCATCAGTGAGTCGAAGGACACAAACATTCAGTACTTC.

The chain has TRBV5-1 and TRBJ1-5; 10 bases line up with TRBD1. Germline V lookup: CDR1 SGHRS, CDR2 YFSETQ. This CDR3 comprises 17 residues. The trim removed 3 bases at V and 9 bases at J, leaving 15 bases unmatched. The CDR3 spells CASSSRDRGNFVRPQHF. In nucleotides, the CDR3 is TGCGCCAGCAGCTCCCGGGACAGGGGAAATTTTGTTCGGCCCCAGCATTTT.

This chain joins TRBV5-1 and TRBJ2-5; possible D gene TRBD1, 5 bases. The V gene's germline CDR1 is SGHRS and CDR2 YFSETQ. Trimming removed 0 bases from V and 13 bases from J, with 10 bases in between. The CDR3 length is 11 residues. The CDR3 sequence: CASSLDRTWYF. The CDR3 nucleotides are TGCGCCAGCAGCTTGGACAGGACCTGGTACTTC. Full variable domain (outside the CDR3, taken from reference TRBV5-1 and TRBJ2-5): KAGVTQTPRYLIKTRGQQVTLSCSPISGHRSVSWYQQTPGQGLQFLFEYFSETQRNKGNFPGRFSGRQFSNSRSEMNVSTLELGDSALYLCASSLDRTWYFGPGTRLLVL.

V and J are TRBV3-1 (or the pseudogene TRBV3-2) and TRBJ1-4; TRBD1 matches 7 bases. The CDR3 loop spans 16 amino acids. Germline CDR1 reads LGHDT; CDR2 reads YNNKEL (reference sequence). V shed 4 bases and J 5 bases; nucleotides not matched to a gene: 10. The CDR3 loop reads CASSRRVGTENEKLFF. The CDR3 nucleotides read TGTGCCAGCAGCCGGAGGGTCGGGACAGAAAATGAAAAACTGTTTTTT.

The J gene is TRBJ2-5, the V gene TRBV5-6, with 8 bases lining up with TRBD2. Per germline, CDR1 SGHDT and CDR2 YYEEEE. The CDR3 spans 17 residues. J lost 2 bases, V lost 1 base, and 10 bases had no gene match. The CDR3 sequence is CASSLLAAGAVQETQYF. The CDR3 nucleotides are TGTGCCAGCAGCTTGCTCGCAGCGGGGGCCGTACAAGAGACCCAGTACTTC. The full variable domain, in which reference TRBV5-6 and TRBJ2-5 provide the parts outside the CDR3, is DAGVTQSPTHLIKTRGQQVTLRCSPKSGHDTVSWYQQALGQGPQFIFQYYEEEERQRGNFPDRFSGHQFPNYSSELNVNALLLGDSALYLCASSLLAAGAVQETQYFGPGTRLLVL.

The chain recombines TRBV21-1 with TRBJ1-1; the tabulated D call, TRBD1, remains unverified against the DNA. TRBV21-1 is termed a pseudogene. The CDR3 runs 17 residues. The chain's CDR3 is CASRLIQEQGPNTEAFF. CDR3 bases: TGTGCCAGCAGGTTAATACAGGAGCAAGGCCCGAACACTGAAGCTTTCTTT.

The chain employs TRBV28 and TRBJ2-5; 8 bases align to TRBD2. This CDR3 spans 14 amino acids. J gave up 4 bases and V 4 bases, and 5 bases lay outside the gene matches. CDR1 is MDHEN and CDR2 is SYDVKM in the germline V gene. The CDR3 coding sequence is TGTGCCAGCAGTTCGGGGGGGGGCCGAGAGACCCAGTACTTC. This sequence encodes CASSSGGGRETQYF.

The CDR3 reads CASSLGRSTDTQYF. In nucleotides, the CDR3 is TGCGCCAGCAGCTTGGGCAGGAGCACAGATACGCAGTATTTT. The chain couples TRBV5-1 to TRBJ2-3, with D unclear. With 0 bases removed from V and 0 bases from J, the gap between germline ends came to 5 bases. Germline assignment: CDR1 SGHRS and CDR2 YFSETQ. This CDR3 spans 14 amino acids.

The V gene is TRBV12-3 or TRBV12-4, the J gene TRBJ2-7; weak D call: TRBD1 (5 bases). The CDR3 loop spans 12 amino acids. With 3 bases removed from V and 6 bases from J, the gap between germline ends came to 9 bases. CDR3 sequence: CASSFWGSEQYF. DNA of the CDR3: TGTGCCAGCAGTTTCTGGGGCTCCGAGCAGTACTTC.

A single count supports this clone. The V call is TRBV28, the J call TRBJ1-6; 12 bases are a match to TRBD1. The V gene's germline CDR1 is MDHEN and CDR2 SYDVKM. This CDR3 contains 17 residues. The J segment lost 7 bases and the V segment lost 6 bases, leaving 10 bases of the junction unmatched. CDR3 sequence reads: CASSTGTGGARNSPLHF. DNA for the CDR3: TGTGCCAGCAGCACCGGGACAGGGGGCGCGAGGAATTCACCCCTCCACTTT. The variable domain in full, with the rest retrieved from reference TRBV28 and TRBJ1-6, is DVKVTQSSRYLVKRTGEKVFLECVQDMDHENMFWYRQDPGLGLRLIYFSYDVKMKEKGDIPEGYSVSREKKERFSLILESASTNQTSMYLCASSTGTGGARNSPLHFGNGTRLTVT.

The rearrangement links TRBV30 to TRBJ2-2; unclear D gene. Trimming removed 2 bases from V and 0 bases from J, with 10 bases in between. Germline assignment: CDR1 GTSNPN and CDR2 SVGIG (reference sequence). The CDR3 covers 15 residues. The DNA of the CDR3 is TGTGCCTGGAGTAGTGCCGGGTCGAACACCGGGGAGCTGTTTTTT. The encoded protein is CAWSSAGSNTGELFF.